The rows below give T cell receptor beta chains drawn from one sample of a study of molecular identifiers for immune sequencing clone quantification. TCRdb reprocessed the PCR reads with MiXCR, giving one entry per CDR3 protein. The sample holds 60,000 to 70,000 distinct CDR3 sequences, 17% seen once. Sample: naive CD8+ T cells from blood, with Jurkat cell RNA spiked in. All receptors derive from a human donor in good health. Some libraries in this study had Jurkat cell RNA spiked in. Each CDR3 is given with its conserved first and last residue. A D gene is named only where the DNA matches it firmly. Clone size appears in some rows only: once, few, many, or a class for an expanded clone.

clone_size cdr3_length j_call d_call v_call cdr3_nt cdr3_aa
many 14 TRBJ2-7 NA TRBV7-9 TGTGCCAGCAGCTTAGTACAGAGCTCCTACGAGCAGTACTTC CASSLVQSSYEQYF
NA 16 TRBJ2-1 NA TRBV5-1 TGCGCCAGCAGCTTGGTCCCAGTGGCAGGGGTGGGTGAGCAGTTCTTC CASSLVPVAGVGEQFF
many 14 TRBJ2-3 NA TRBV20-1 TGCAGTGCTCGAGAGCTAGTCAGCACAGATACGCAGTATTTT CSARELVSTDTQYF
once 18 TRBJ2-6 TRBD1 TRBV19 TGTGCCAGTAGTGTCCCCTTGGGACAGAGCTCTGGGGCCAACGTCCTGACTTTC CASSVPLGQSSGANVLTF
many 17 TRBJ1-3 NA TRBV6-6 TGTGCCAGCAGTTACGACGGCTTTTCGGGCTCTGGAAACACCATATATTTT CASSYDGFSGSGNTIYF
many 13 TRBJ2-1 NA TRBV7-8 TGTGCCAGCAGCGGGGTCCTCGCGGATGAGCAGTTCTTC CASSGVLADEQFF
many 14 TRBJ2-3 NA TRBV20-1 TGCAGTGCACGAGTGGCTAGCTTCCCAGATACGCAGTATTTT CSARVASFPDTQYF
many 12 TRBJ2-1 NA TRBV9 TGTGCCAGCAGTTATGACAGCGGGGAGCAGTTCTTC CASSYDSGEQFF
many 16 TRBJ2-5 NA TRBV7-8 TGTGCCAGCAGCTTAGCGCGGGGGACAGGCCAAGAGACCCAGTACTTC CASSLARGTGQETQYF
many 15 TRBJ2-7 NA TRBV14 TGTGCCAGCAGCCAAGGATGGACTTCTCCCTACGAGCAGTACTTC CASSQGWTSPYEQYF
few 15 TRBJ1-5 NA TRBV19 TGTGCCAGTAGTATAGATCGTGAGGGGGATCAGCCCCAGCATTTT CASSIDREGDQPQHF
many 14 TRBJ2-5 NA TRBV3-2 TGTGCCAGAAATAGGGGCAATGATATAGGGACCCAGTACTTC CARNRGNDIGTQYF
many 11 TRBJ2-1 NA TRBV20-1 TGCAGTGCTAGAAAGTCCTGGGAGCAGTTCTTC CSARKSWEQFF
many 12 TRBJ1-2 NA TRBV6-6 TGTGCCACCGGATCGGGGGCCTATGGCTACACCTTC CATGSGAYGYTF
many 15 TRBJ2-1 TRBD2 TRBV7-3 TGTGCCACCGACGCCGGGACTAGCGTCTACAATGAGCAGTTCTTC CATDAGTSVYNEQFF
many 15 TRBJ2-5 TRBD1 TRBV20-1 TGCAGTGCCGATACCGGGACAGTCTATCAAGAGACCCAGTACTTC CSADTGTVYQETQYF
NA 15 TRBJ2-1 TRBD2 TRBV2 TGTGCCAGCATACTAGCGGGAGGCGCCTACAATGAGCAGTTCTTC CASILAGGAYNEQFF
few 15 TRBJ2-3 TRBD1 TRBV12-3/TRBV12-4 TGTGCCAGCAACCACCCGGGACAGCTATCAGATACGCAGTATTTT CASNHPGQLSDTQYF
many 13 TRBJ1-1 NA TRBV6-5 TGTGCCAGCAGTTACTTGGGGAACACTGAAGCTTTCTTT CASSYLGNTEAFF
many 13 TRBJ2-2 NA TRBV14 TGTGCCAGCAGCCAGCACCACACCGGGGAGCTGTTTTTT CASSQHHTGELFF
many 16 TRBJ2-6 NA TRBV28 TGTGCCAGCAGTTTATACGTGAGCTCTGGGGCCAACGTCCTGACTTTC CASSLYVSSGANVLTF
many 16 TRBJ2-3 TRBD2 TRBV29-1 TGCAGCGTTGAAGATGTGGAGGGAGGGCGGGCAGATACGCAGTATTTT CSVEDVEGGRADTQYF
NA 19 TRBJ2-1 TRBD2 TRBV20-1 TGCAGTGCTTCTACGCTAACTCCAGCGGGAGGAAGCTCCTACAATGAGCAGTTCTTC CSASTLTPAGGSSYNEQFF
many 16 TRBJ1-5 NA TRBV7-8 TGTGCCAGCAGCCCCCGTACTCGGGAGTTTAATCAGCCCCAGCATTTT CASSPRTREFNQPQHF
few 17 TRBJ1-2 TRBD1 TRBV3-1 TGTGCCAGCAGCCATGGGAGCGGGACAGGGACTAACTATGGCTACACCTTC CASSHGSGTGTNYGYTF
many 15 TRBJ1-1 NA TRBV6-5 TGTGCCAGCAGTCCTTCTACCGGGACACCAAATGAAGCTTTCTTT CASSPSTGTPNEAFF
many 17 TRBJ2-5 TRBD2 TRBV12-3/TRBV12-4 TGTGCCAGCAGTACTGGGACTAGCGGGAGTTGGACGGAGACCCAGTACTTC CASSTGTSGSWTETQYF
many 15 TRBJ2-4 NA TRBV7-9 TGTGCCAGCAGCCACCCACTTGAGGCCAAAAACATTCAGTACTTC CASSHPLEAKNIQYF
many 16 TRBJ2-3 NA TRBV5-6 TGTGCCAGCAGCTTTTTTCGTCTTACTAGCACAGATACGCAGTATTTT CASSFFRLTSTDTQYF
many 16 TRBJ1-1 NA TRBV7-9 TGTGCCAGCTCCCGACGAGGGGGAGGGAGAAACACTGAAGCTTTCTTT CASSRRGGGRNTEAFF
many 15 TRBJ2-1 NA TRBV3-1 TGTGCCAGCAGCCCCCAGGCCCCTCACCCCTATGAGCAGTTCTTC CASSPQAPHPYEQFF
few 13 TRBJ2-7 NA TRBV10-2 TGCGCCAGCAGTGAGTACGGGTACTACGAGCAGTACTTC CASSEYGYYEQYF
many 16 TRBJ2-7 TRBD2 TRBV7-2 TGTGCCAGCAGCAGCCCCTCCCGGGAGGGTATCTACGAGCAGTACTTC CASSSPSREGIYEQYF
many 13 TRBJ1-2 NA TRBV29-1 TGCAGCGTTCCGGACACCCCTAACTATGGCTACACCTTC CSVPDTPNYGYTF
few 10 TRBJ2-1 NA TRBV6-1 TGTGCCAGCAGGACCAATGAGCAGTTCTTC CASRTNEQFF
NA 13 TRBJ2-1 NA TRBV7-6 TGTGCCAGCAGCTTATCAGCGAACAATGAGCAGTTCTTC CASSLSANNEQFF
many 15 TRBJ2-2 NA TRBV20-1 TGCAGTGCTAGTCCTCCGCAGGCGAACACCGGGGAGCTGTTTTTT CSASPPQANTGELFF
NA 16 TRBJ2-2 TRBD2 TRBV27 TGTGCCAGCAGTCCATTAGCGGGAGGGGGGGTCGGGGAGCTGTTTTTT CASSPLAGGGVGELFF
NA 12 TRBJ2-7 NA TRBV5-1 TGCGCCAGCAGTTTGGAGCCCTACGAGCAGTACTTC CASSLEPYEQYF
many 17 TRBJ1-5 NA TRBV23-1 TGCGCCGGACCCCTCCAGGGAGGGGGTGGTAGCAATCAGCCCCAGCATTTT CAGPLQGGGGSNQPQHF
many 15 TRBJ1-4 NA TRBV6-2/TRBV6-3 TGTGCCAGCAGTTGGATAGGGGCAGAGGATGAAAAACTGTTTTTT CASSWIGAEDEKLFF
many 11 TRBJ2-1 NA TRBV30 TGTGCCTGGAGTTTCGGGTTTGGGCAGTTCTTC CAWSFGFGQFF
few 15 TRBJ2-7 TRBD2 TRBV6-5 TGTGCCAGCAGCCCCGGGGTAGCGGGAGCCTACGAGCAGTACTTC CASSPGVAGAYEQYF
NA 13 TRBJ2-7 TRBD2 TRBV6-1 TGTGCCATCCCGGGCCCCGGGAGGTACGAGCAGTACTTC CAIPGPGRYEQYF
few 14 TRBJ2-2 NA TRBV7-9 TGTGCCAGCAGCTCACAGGGTACCGGCGGGGAGCTGTTTTTT CASSSQGTGGELFF
many 15 TRBJ2-3 NA TRBV2 TGTGCCAGCAGTGAAGGGACAGACAGCACAGATACGCAGTATTTT CASSEGTDSTDTQYF
few 15 TRBJ2-1 TRBD2 TRBV19 TGTGCCAGTAGTCTGGGACTAGCGGGAGTAAATGAGCAGTTCTTC CASSLGLAGVNEQFF
many 13 TRBJ2-1 NA TRBV7-9 TGTGCCAGCAACCTCGGGACTTCGCCTTATCAGTTCTTC CASNLGTSPYQFF
many 14 TRBJ1-1 NA TRBV5-6 TGTGCCAGCAGCTTGGGACGCCCGAACACTGAAGCTTTCTTT CASSLGRPNTEAFF
many 18 TRBJ2-1 NA TRBV4-3 TGCGCCAGCAGCCAAGAGTCCTATCCGGAGAGGGCCTACAATGAGCAGTTCTTC CASSQESYPERAYNEQFF
many 14 TRBJ2-3 NA TRBV6-5 TGTGCCACCCAATCCCGGGACTCCACAGATACGCAGTATTTT CATQSRDSTDTQYF
NA 13 TRBJ2-7 NA TRBV12-3/TRBV12-4 TGTGCCAACAGTTTAAAAGCTGCTGACGAGCGGTACTTC CANSLKAADERYF
many 12 TRBJ1-5 NA TRBV13 TGTGCCAGCAGCTCGGGCAATCAGCCCCAGCATTTT CASSSGNQPQHF
few 14 TRBJ2-1 NA TRBV6-5 TGTGCCGTAATAGCGCGGAGCTCCTACAATGAGCAGTTCTTC CAVIARSSYNEQFF
many 13 TRBJ2-1 NA TRBV7-9 TGTGCCAGCAGCTCCACTGAAAGGAATGAGCAGTTCTTC CASSSTERNEQFF